This entry concerns a single T cell receptor beta chain. Antigen specificity is unknown. This specimen comes from a study of cytomegalovirus exposure and HLA in healthy donors. General study results and limits: When a later analysis compared HLA-associated TCR beta chains with equally common others, the HLA-associated chains turned out to be more clonally expanded and to have lower generation probabilities.

The donors comprised healthy bone marrow donors. 13 Jbeta primers and 60 Vbeta primers were used for the PCR. The method was immunoSEQ multiplex PCR; TCRdb's version includes in-frame clones alone and lacks a portion of them. The sample lists around 160,000 clones, around 79% occurring once. The TCR was taken from a male donor in good health and CMV-seropositive. The sequenced material came from PBMCs.

The CDR3 loop reads CASSTDRPINYGYTF. In nucleotides, the CDR3 is TGTGCCAGCAGTACAGACAGGCCAATTAACTATGGCTACACCTTC. The J gene is TRBJ1-2, the V gene TRBV6-6; weak D call: TRBD1 (6 bases). Trimming cost V 5 bases and J 1 base, with 14 bases left between them. The CDR3 is 15 residues long. Germline-derived CDR1 and CDR2 are MNHNY and SVGAGI (reference sequence).